The source of this T cell receptor beta chain is a study of CD8 T cells in ankylosing spondylitis. This clonotype was picked up many times. Its matching antigen is unknown. The TCR beta libraries were generated through quantitative 5'-RACE incorporating molecular barcodes. Each CDR3 protein gets one entry after TCRdb re-called the 5' RACE reads with MiXCR. The sample contains 100,000 or so distinct CDR3 sequences, just under 9% of which appear only once. Study-wide findings and caveats: According to the report, clones linked to the disease were significantly enriched in matched synovial fluid samples taken from ankylosing spondylitis patients. Ankylosing spondylitis blood seemed to carry a telltale TCR beta motif made of eight or nine highly homologous variants. Disease-associated clones were CD8+ and fairly uncommon in peripheral blood.

Germline CDR1 is SGDLS and CDR2 is YYNGEE. The CDR3 contains 15 residues. V was shortened by 3 bases and J by 1 base, with 10 bases between the two germline ends. The V gene is TRBV9, the J gene TRBJ2-2; no clear D. The TCR sequence derives from a male donor with ankylosing spondylitis. Sequencing was done on a sample of blood, either unsorted or a sorted T cell fraction (not recorded which). DNA of the CDR3: TGTGCCAGCAGCGCTCCGACGGTGAACACCGGGGAGCTGTTTTTT. Its translation is CASSAPTVNTGELFF.